The entry below gives a single T cell receptor beta chain sequence along with its context. The antigen is unknown. Primers for the PCR totalled 60 Vbeta and 13 Jbeta. TCRdb's copy holds only in-frame clones and misses some; the assay was immunoSEQ multiplex PCR. The sample lists over 90,000 clones, around 74% occurring once. This entry is derived from a study of cytomegalovirus exposure and HLA in healthy donors. General observations from the study: TCR beta V- and J-gene trimming was later associated with a missense DCLRE1C variant.

The ends were cut back, 1 base at V and 9 bases at J, with 7 bases in the middle. Germline V CDR1 and CDR2: ENHRY, SYGVKD. CDR3 length: 12 residues. Sequenced: PBMCs. The sequence was collected from a female donor in good health and CMV-seropositive. The chain joins TRBV10-3 to TRBJ1-5; D is perhaps TRBD1 (6 bases). The CDR3 spells CAISEWGPPQHF. The CDR3 bases are TGTGCCATCAGTGAGTGGGGGCCGCCCCAGCATTTT.